The rows below give T cell receptor beta chains drawn from one sample of a study of shared clonotypes between healthy human individuals. Libraries were prepared by immunoSEQ multiplex PCR; TCRdb keeps only in-frame clonotypes and omits some of them. Of 450,000 to 500,000 clones in the sample, more than 75% are singletons; the top ten hold about 11%. Sequenced: PBMCs. The receptors derive from a middle-aged woman in good health. Some clones in this sample may be carry-over from other donors' samples. CDR3s include the opening cysteine and the closing phenylalanine or tryptophan. The size entry is marked missing in some rows and otherwise reads once, few, many or a size class.

clone_size j_call v_call cdr3_aa
many TRBJ2-7 TRBV18 CASSLGGEGDEQYF
NA TRBJ1-1 TRBV7-2 CASSPTGTKGSTEAFF
NA TRBJ1-2 TRBV2 CASMRVGYGYTF
NA TRBJ2-1 TRBV5-6 CASSLDGEAYNEQFF
NA TRBJ2-1 TRBV7-9 CASSPIRGSANNEQFF
NA TRBJ1-6 TRBV4-1 CASSQSGTNSPLHF
NA TRBJ2-7 TRBV7-2 CASSLAGTGNYEQYF
few TRBJ1-5 TRBV5-4 CASSRDGRNQPQHF
NA TRBJ1-5 TRBV19 CASRGQRDQPQHF
NA TRBJ1-1 TRBV28 CASSLAGQVNTEAFF
NA TRBJ2-3 TRBV7-6 CASSPNFIDTQYF
NA TRBJ1-6 TRBV5-1 CASSFLEGNNSPLHF
NA TRBJ2-7 TRBV29-1 CSVSGTGLSERYF
NA TRBJ2-1 TRBV15 CATNTDRGVNEQFF
NA TRBJ1-2 TRBV2 CASRGGGKNFYGYAF
NA TRBJ2-1 TRBV10-1 CASSAGQGVNEQFF
NA TRBJ2-2 TRBV19 CASSILTSNTGELFF
NA TRBJ2-1 TRBV9 CASSVRTSGIGNEQFF
few TRBJ2-3 TRBV4-2 CASSQDTRLADSSTDTQYF
NA TRBJ2-3 TRBV4-2 CASSQDGLAGEDTQYF
few TRBJ2-1 TRBV27 CASSKLPLAGGTGNEQFF
NA TRBJ1-4 TRBV7-2 CASSPQGFSEKLFF
NA TRBJ1-3 TRBV28 CASSRGFGNTIYF
NA TRBJ1-5 TRBV7-9 CASSSGTAGQPQHF
NA TRBJ2-1 TRBV14 CASSQGRGGGGEQFF
many NA TRBV19 CATKAGNSYEQYF
NA TRBJ2-7 TRBV11-1 CASRSDSSYEQYF
NA TRBJ1-3 TRBV27 CASSSRTPGNTIYF
NA TRBJ2-7 TRBV5-1 CASSTGTSGSYEQYF
NA TRBJ1-2 TRBV28 CASRFIGGANYGYTF
NA TRBJ2-1 TRBV9 CASSVGVAGNSLDLDYNEQFF
NA TRBJ2-5 TRBV2 CASIRRGHQETQYF
few TRBJ2-7 TRBV7-9 CASSPRDRGLEQYF
few TRBJ1-1 TRBV7-9 CASTIVLGSNTEAFF
NA TRBJ2-5 TRBV2 CASSRMTQETQYF
NA TRBJ1-1 TRBV28 CASSSIIGGGSVAFF
NA TRBJ2-1 TRBV5-1 CASSLQAGSYNEQFF
NA TRBJ1-2 TRBV9 CASSFGTGYYGYTF
NA TRBJ1-5 TRBV14 CASSQGLNQPQHF
NA TRBJ2-7 TRBV10-3 CAIGGQGSPYEQYF
NA TRBJ2-1 TRBV28 CASNRENEQFF
NA TRBJ2-5 TRBV2 CASSGTSQETQYF
NA TRBJ1-2 TRBV7-8 CASSLGEGNYGYTF
NA TRBJ1-3 TRBV30 CAWSVLFGDTIYF
NA TRBJ2-1 TRBV7-7 CASSRDRDNEQFF
once TRBJ1-4 TRBV4-3 CASSQGRGFREKLFF
few TRBJ1-5 TRBV2 CASSERENSNQPQHF
NA TRBJ2-7 TRBV11-2 CASSAGPSPPYF
NA TRBJ2-5 TRBV5-1 CASSSPGQGQETQYF
NA TRBJ1-2 TRBV10-3 CAISESGYGYTF
many TRBJ2-5 TRBV7-2 CASSFQGQGQETQYF
NA TRBJ2-5 TRBV7-2 CASSASGRAVWETQYF
NA TRBJ2-1 TRBV9 CASSPRQGPIYNEQFF
NA TRBJ2-1 TRBV27 CASGLPEQFF
once TRBJ2-7 TRBV6-5 CASSYSKHQTDYEQYF